This entry concerns a single TCR beta chain. Its specificity is unknown. The CDR3 covers 12 residues. Trimming took 6 bases from V and 6 from J, leaving 9 bases between them. Germline CDR1 is SNHLY and CDR2 is FYNNEI. TCRdb's copy holds only in-frame clones and misses some; the assay was immunoSEQ multiplex PCR. The sample holds 72,000 or so clones; roughly 74% are singletons and the top ten take 2.2%. This entry is derived from a study of vaccination effects on CD4 cells after COVID-19. For the study at large: The second dose preceded post-vaccine samples by a median of 72 days. The study, taken as a whole, reports: Just 1 of 255 vaccine-induced clones in healthy recipients was cross-reactive.

At the end of nine to ten days of culture, CD4+ T cells were isolated. Participants were vaccinated with two doses of either the BNT162b2 or mRNA-1273 vaccine. V usage is TRBV2 and J usage is TRBJ2-1, with D unclear. The sample was CD4+ T cells from PBMCs cultured without peptide, taken after COVID-19 vaccination. This receptor was obtained from a human donor who received a COVID-19 vaccine. In nucleotides, the CDR3 is TGTGCCAGCAGACGGGTCTCCAATGAGCAGTTCTTC. Amino acid sequence: CASRRVSNEQFF.